The rows below give T cell receptor beta chains drawn from one sample of a study of shared clonotypes between healthy human individuals. Using immunoSEQ multiplex PCR, the repertoire was profiled, and TCRdb retains in-frame clones only, with some absent. This table holds 530,000 or so clones, 75% to 80% found once. Sequencing input: PBMCs. The receptors derive from a woman between 40 and 55 years old in good health. Some clones in this sample may be carry-over from other donors' samples. Both conserved end residues are part of each CDR3. D genes are given only for firm matches. Clone size is not always given. Where it is, it says once, few, many or a class for expanded clones.

abundance: -; j_gene: TRBJ2-5; v_gene: TRBV7-2; d_gene: -; CDR3aa: CASSLPGQETQYF; CDR3nt: TGTGCCAGCAGCTTACCAGGGCAAGAGACCCAGTACTTC
abundance: few; j_gene: TRBJ1-2; v_gene: TRBV7-2; d_gene: -; CDR3aa: CASSDHYGYTF; CDR3nt: TGTGCCAGCAGCGATCACTATGGCTACACCTTC
abundance: -; j_gene: TRBJ1-1; v_gene: TRBV10-3; d_gene: -; CDR3aa: CAISPSLGETEAFF; CDR3nt: TGTGCCATCAGTCCCTCCCTCGGAGAGACTGAAGCTTTCTTT
abundance: -; j_gene: TRBJ2-2; v_gene: TRBV12-2; d_gene: -; CDR3aa: CASRLVRGRVAGLNAGELFF; CDR3nt: TGTGCAAGTCGCTTAGTGAGGGGTCGAGTGGCGGGTTTGAACGCCGGGGAGCTGTTTTTT
abundance: -; j_gene: TRBJ2-6; v_gene: TRBV5-6; d_gene: -; CDR3aa: CASSYGLSGANVLTF; CDR3nt: TGTGCCAGCAGCTATGGCCTCTCTGGGGCCAACGTCCTGACTTTC
abundance: -; j_gene: TRBJ2-7; v_gene: TRBV5-1; d_gene: -; CDR3aa: CASSFAGSWEQYF; CDR3nt: TGCGCCAGCAGCTTTGCGGGGTCCTGGGAGCAGTACTTC
abundance: -; j_gene: TRBJ1-1; v_gene: TRBV2; d_gene: TRBD1; CDR3aa: CASSEAPGQGTAFF; CDR3nt: TGTGCCAGCAGTGAAGCGCCGGGACAGGGGACAGCTTTCTTT
abundance: -; j_gene: TRBJ1-5; v_gene: TRBV4-1; d_gene: -; CDR3aa: CASSRIGGQPQHF; CDR3nt: TGCGCCAGCAGCCGCATAGGTGGGCAGCCCCAGCATTTT
abundance: -; j_gene: TRBJ2-3; v_gene: TRBV6-5; d_gene: -; CDR3aa: CASRIGDTQYF; CDR3nt: TGTGCCAGCAGGATTGGGGATACGCAGTATTTT
abundance: few; j_gene: TRBJ2-2; v_gene: TRBV7-6; d_gene: TRBD2; CDR3aa: CASSVRTSGTGELFF; CDR3nt: TGTGCCAGCAGCGTTAGGACTAGTGGGACCGGGGAGCTGTTTTTT
abundance: few; j_gene: TRBJ2-1; v_gene: TRBV10-3; d_gene: TRBD2; CDR3aa: CAISESALGRAGNEQFF; CDR3nt: TGTGCCATCAGTGAGTCCGCTTTGGGGAGGGCCGGCAATGAGCAGTTCTTC
abundance: -; j_gene: TRBJ2-3; v_gene: TRBV7-3; d_gene: TRBD1; CDR3aa: CASSRSGTNRGRTDTQYF; CDR3nt: TGTGCCAGCAGCCGCTCGGGCACTAACAGGGGCCGCACAGATACGCAGTATTTT
abundance: -; j_gene: TRBJ2-1; v_gene: TRBV27; d_gene: -; CDR3aa: CASSPAGFSYNEQFF; CDR3nt: TGTGCCAGCAGTCCTGCGGGATTCTCCTACAATGAGCAGTTCTTC
abundance: -; j_gene: TRBJ2-7; v_gene: TRBV4-2; d_gene: -; CDR3aa: CASSQALQTTYEQYF; CDR3nt: TGTGCCAGCAGCCAAGCGCTTCAGACTACCTACGAGCAGTACTTC
abundance: -; j_gene: TRBJ1-5; v_gene: TRBV7-8; d_gene: -; CDR3aa: CASSPGGAGNQPQHF; CDR3nt: TGTGCCAGCAGCCCCGGGGGAGCTGGCAATCAGCCCCAGCATTTT
abundance: -; j_gene: TRBJ2-1; v_gene: TRBV5-1; d_gene: TRBD2; CDR3aa: CASSLGLAGGEQFF; CDR3nt: TGCGCCAGCAGCTTGGGACTAGCGGGCGGTGAGCAGTTCTTC
abundance: -; j_gene: TRBJ1-4; v_gene: TRBV5-1; d_gene: -; CDR3aa: CASSLGTTGSEKLFF; CDR3nt: TGCGCCAGCAGCTTAGGGACGACGGGGAGTGAAAAACTGTTTTTT
abundance: few; j_gene: TRBJ1-2; v_gene: TRBV19; d_gene: -; CDR3aa: CASRVAQNGYTF; CDR3nt: TGTGCCAGTAGGGTCGCGCAGAATGGCTACACCTTC
abundance: -; j_gene: TRBJ2-7; v_gene: TRBV19; d_gene: TRBD2; CDR3aa: CASSISSTSGDYEQYF; CDR3nt: TGTGCCAGTAGTATAAGCTCGACTAGCGGGGACTACGAGCAGTACTTC
abundance: once; j_gene: TRBJ2-1; v_gene: TRBV2; d_gene: -; CDR3aa: CASSGNLNSEQFF; CDR3nt: TGTGCCAGCAGTGGGAACCTTAACAGTGAGCAGTTCTTC
abundance: -; j_gene: TRBJ2-2; v_gene: TRBV7-3; d_gene: TRBD2; CDR3aa: CASSLSPSGAGELFF; CDR3nt: TGTGCCAGCAGCTTAAGTCCTAGCGGGGCCGGGGAGCTGTTTTTT
abundance: -; j_gene: TRBJ2-3; v_gene: TRBV14; d_gene: -; CDR3aa: CASSPIRDTQYF; CDR3nt: TGTGCCAGCAGCCCCATTCGTGATACGCAGTATTTT
abundance: -; j_gene: TRBJ2-1; v_gene: TRBV14; d_gene: -; CDR3aa: CASSPGERRDWNSYNEQFF; CDR3nt: TGTGCCAGCAGCCCCGGGGAGCGAAGAGACTGGAATTCCTACAATGAGCAGTTCTTC
abundance: -; j_gene: TRBJ2-5; v_gene: TRBV28; d_gene: TRBD2; CDR3aa: CASGKGLAGVEQYF; CDR3nt: TGTGCCAGCGGAAAGGGACTAGCGGGAGTTGAGCAGTACTTC
abundance: once; j_gene: TRBJ2-7; v_gene: TRBV28; d_gene: TRBD1; CDR3aa: CASVPGTGSHEQYF; CDR3nt: TGTGCCAGCGTTCCCGGGACAGGGAGCCACGAGCAGTACTTC
abundance: few; j_gene: TRBJ1-1; v_gene: TRBV5-1; d_gene: TRBD1; CDR3aa: CASSPRGGTGGKTEAFF; CDR3nt: TGCGCCAGCAGCCCCCGCGGGGGGACAGGGGGTAAGACTGAAGCTTTCTTT
abundance: -; j_gene: TRBJ1-1; v_gene: TRBV6-5; d_gene: -; CDR3aa: CASSYLRNTEAFF; CDR3nt: TGTGCCAGCAGTTACTTGCGGAACACTGAAGCTTTCTTT
abundance: -; j_gene: TRBJ2-2; v_gene: TRBV9; d_gene: TRBD2; CDR3aa: CASSVGTSGSYTGELFF; CDR3nt: TGTGCCAGCAGCGTCGGGACTAGCGGGAGTTACACCGGGGAGCTGTTTTTT
abundance: few; j_gene: TRBJ2-3; v_gene: TRBV7-3; d_gene: TRBD2; CDR3aa: CASSPLGLAGGFGTDTQYF; CDR3nt: TGTGCCAGCAGCCCCCTCGGACTAGCGGGAGGTTTCGGCACAGATACGCAGTATTTT
abundance: once; j_gene: TRBJ2-1; v_gene: TRBV7-9; d_gene: -; CDR3aa: CASSLSLGGNYNEQFF; CDR3nt: TGTGCCAGCAGCTTATCCCTGGGCGGGAACTACAATGAGCAGTTCTTC
abundance: -; j_gene: TRBJ2-7; v_gene: TRBV25-1; d_gene: -; CDR3aa: CASSAVGGEQYF; CDR3nt: TGTGCCAGCAGTGCTGTTGGGGGCGAGCAGTACTTC
abundance: -; j_gene: TRBJ2-5; v_gene: TRBV28; d_gene: TRBD2; CDR3aa: CASRRRGTSGRAFQETQYF; CDR3nt: TGTGCCAGCAGACGCCGAGGGACTAGCGGGAGGGCCTTCCAAGAGACCCAGTACTTC
abundance: -; j_gene: TRBJ2-7; v_gene: TRBV6-1; d_gene: TRBD2; CDR3aa: CASSEAPGGGYEQYF; CDR3nt: TGTGCCAGCAGTGAAGCGCCGGGAGGTGGTTACGAGCAGTACTTC
abundance: -; j_gene: TRBJ2-2; v_gene: TRBV6-4; d_gene: TRBD2; CDR3aa: CASKLAGGSDTGELFF; CDR3nt: TGTGCCAGCAAGCTAGCGGGAGGGTCGGACACCGGGGAGCTGTTTTTT
abundance: once; j_gene: TRBJ1-2; v_gene: TRBV4-1; d_gene: -; CDR3aa: CASRQGRGNYGYTF; CDR3nt: TGCGCCAGCAGACAGGGCAGGGGTAACTATGGCTACACCTTC
abundance: -; j_gene: TRBJ2-3; v_gene: TRBV2; d_gene: -; CDR3aa: CASTEEYTQYF; CDR3nt: TGTGCCAGCACTGAGGAGTATACGCAGTATTTT
abundance: -; j_gene: TRBJ1-6; v_gene: TRBV28; d_gene: -; CDR3aa: CASSSGTYNSPLHF; CDR3nt: TGTGCCAGCAGTTCGGGGACTTATAATTCACCCCTCCACTTT
abundance: -; j_gene: TRBJ2-5; v_gene: TRBV7-3; d_gene: TRBD1; CDR3aa: CASSVITGGTETQYF; CDR3nt: TGTGCCAGCAGCGTCATCACAGGGGGTACGGAGACCCAGTACTTC
abundance: -; j_gene: TRBJ1-6; v_gene: TRBV7-2; d_gene: -; CDR3aa: CASRPGPFNSPLHF; CDR3nt: TGTGCCAGCAGACCGGGACCGTTTAATTCACCCCTCCACTTT
abundance: few; j_gene: TRBJ2-3; v_gene: TRBV2; d_gene: TRBD1; CDR3aa: CASNAGGGDTQYF; CDR3nt: TGTGCCAGCAACGCAGGGGGCGGGGATACGCAGTATTTT
abundance: -; j_gene: TRBJ1-4; v_gene: TRBV19; d_gene: -; CDR3aa: CASSGVRRNEKLFF; CDR3nt: TGTGCCAGTAGTGGGGTCAGGAGGAATGAAAAACTGTTTTTT